This record concerns one T cell receptor beta chain sequence. This sample was included in a study of long-term antiretroviral therapy in people with HIV. Study at large: Some samples came about a decade before the 2015 immediate-ART recommendation, and these were the earliest.

Trimming pared 6 bases from V and 4 bases from J, leaving 15 bases between. In germline, CDR1 is MNHNS, CDR2 SASEGT. The CDR3 has 14 amino acids. They ran version v3.0 of the immunoSEQ assay at survey level. What sequencing targeted per sample was 40,000-50,000 T-cell genomes. Only in-frame clones appear in the TCRdb table, and some are missing; sequencing was by immunoSEQ multiplex PCR. Seen here are 40,000 to 50,000 clones, 94% observed once, and the top ten hold roughly 2.3%. This chain links TRBV6-1 with TRBJ1-2; D is ambiguous. The receptor comes from a man aged 25 to 40 with HIV. The material was unsorted PBMCs, obtained 9.2 years after starting antiretroviral therapy. The CDR3 here is CASSLNEGSYGYTF. As DNA, the CDR3 is TGTGCCAGCAGCCTCAATGAGGGCTCCTATGGCTACACCTTC.